This T cell receptor (beta chain) was captured in a study of blood T cells in healthy people across ages. Study observations and caveats: Shifts in expanded clonotypes may have been confounded by donor CMV status, which was unknown. Fewer expanded clones and more diversity marked long-lived versus aged donors.

Extraction yielded at least 5.5 micrograms of total RNA per sample. This clonotype has only a few counts. Its antigen is not identified. A J-beta primer mix and a sample-barcoded 5' primer were used in a second PCR of about 7 to 12 cycles. A template-switch adaptor with 12 random nucleotides tagged each cDNA molecule. MiXCR, applied by TCRdb to the 5' RACE reads, yields one record per CDR3 protein. The sample holds fewer than 2 million distinct CDR3 sequences, roughly 43% seen once. V was shortened by 3 bases and J by 6 bases, with 7 bases between the two germline ends. In germline, CDR1 is DFQATT, CDR2 SNEGSKA (reference sequence). This CDR3 comprises 11 residues.

The J gene is TRBJ2-3, the V gene TRBV20-1; D unresolved. The TCR comes from a human donor in good health. Sequencing input: blood. The CDR3 is CSARLPDTQYF. CDR3 coding DNA: TGCAGTGCTAGGCTCCCCGATACGCAGTATTTT.